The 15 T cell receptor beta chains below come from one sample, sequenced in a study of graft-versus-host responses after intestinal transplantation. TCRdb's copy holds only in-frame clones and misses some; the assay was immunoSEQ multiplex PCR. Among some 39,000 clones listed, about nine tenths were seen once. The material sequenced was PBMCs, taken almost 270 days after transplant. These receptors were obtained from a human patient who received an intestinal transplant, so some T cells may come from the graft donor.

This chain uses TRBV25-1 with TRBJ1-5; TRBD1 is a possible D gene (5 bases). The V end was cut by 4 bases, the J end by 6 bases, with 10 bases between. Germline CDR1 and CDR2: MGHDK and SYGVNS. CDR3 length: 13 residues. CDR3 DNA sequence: TGTGCCAGCAGTGGGGGGTCAGGTCAGCCCCAGCATTTT. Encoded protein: CASSGGSGQPQHF.

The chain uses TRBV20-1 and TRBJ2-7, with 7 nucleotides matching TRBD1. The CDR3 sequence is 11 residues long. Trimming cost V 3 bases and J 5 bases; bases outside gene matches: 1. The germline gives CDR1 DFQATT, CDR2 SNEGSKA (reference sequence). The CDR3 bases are TGCAGTGCTAGGACAGGGCACGAGCAGTACTTC. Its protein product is CSARTGHEQYF.

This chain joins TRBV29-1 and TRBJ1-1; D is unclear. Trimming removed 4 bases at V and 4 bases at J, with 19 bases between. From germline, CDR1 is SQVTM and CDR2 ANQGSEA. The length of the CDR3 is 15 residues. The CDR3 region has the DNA TGCAGCGTTGTAGCGGTACAGAGCGGAGGCACTGAAGCTTTCTTT. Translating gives CSVVAVQSGGTEAFF. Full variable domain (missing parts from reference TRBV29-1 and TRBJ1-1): SAVISQKPSRDICQRGTSLTIQCQVDSQVTMMFWYRQQPGQSLTLIATANQGSEATYESGFVIDKFPISRPNLTFSTLTVSNMSPEDSSIYLCSVVAVQSGGTEAFFGQGTRLTVV.

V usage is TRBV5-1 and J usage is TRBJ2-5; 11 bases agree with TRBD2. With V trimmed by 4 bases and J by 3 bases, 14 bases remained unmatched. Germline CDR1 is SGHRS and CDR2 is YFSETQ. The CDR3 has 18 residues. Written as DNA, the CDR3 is TGCGCCAGCAGCCTCCTATCCCTAGCGGGGGGAACAAAAGAGACCCAGTACTTC. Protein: CASSLLSLAGGTKETQYF.

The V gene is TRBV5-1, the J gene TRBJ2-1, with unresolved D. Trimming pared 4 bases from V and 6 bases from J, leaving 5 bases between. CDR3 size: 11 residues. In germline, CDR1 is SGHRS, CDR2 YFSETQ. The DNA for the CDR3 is TGCGCCAGCAGCCGCACCAATGAGCAGTTCTTC. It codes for CASSRTNEQFF. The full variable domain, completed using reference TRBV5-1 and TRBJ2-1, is KAGVTQTPRYLIKTRGQQVTLSCSPISGHRSVSWYQQTPGQGLQFLFEYFSETQRNKGNFPGRFSGRQFSNSRSEMNVSTLELGDSALYLCASSRTNEQFFGPGTRLTVL.

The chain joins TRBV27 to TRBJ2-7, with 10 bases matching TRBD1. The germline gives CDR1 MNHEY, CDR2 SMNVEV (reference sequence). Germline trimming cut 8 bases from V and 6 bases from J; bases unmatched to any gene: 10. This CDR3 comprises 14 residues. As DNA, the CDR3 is TGTGCCAGCGGTTCCCCAGACAGGGGGCTCGAGCAGTACTTC. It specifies CASGSPDRGLEQYF.

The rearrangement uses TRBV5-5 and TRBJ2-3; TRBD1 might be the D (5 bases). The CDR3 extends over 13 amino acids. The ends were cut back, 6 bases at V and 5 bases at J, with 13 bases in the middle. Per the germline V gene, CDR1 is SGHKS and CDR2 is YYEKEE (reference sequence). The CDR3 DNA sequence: TGTGCCAGCACTTATCAGGGTAGAGATACGCAGTATTTT. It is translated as CASTYQGRDTQYF.

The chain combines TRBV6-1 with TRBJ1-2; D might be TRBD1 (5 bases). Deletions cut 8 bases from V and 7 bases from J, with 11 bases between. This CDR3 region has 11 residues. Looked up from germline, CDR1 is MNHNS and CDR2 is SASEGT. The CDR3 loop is CASSQGAGYTF. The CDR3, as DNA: TGTGCCAGCTCCCAAGGGGCTGGCTACACCTTC.

The CDR3: CASSLAHNQPQHF. CDR3 nucleotides: TGTGCCAGCAGCTTAGCCCACAATCAGCCCCAGCATTTT. The chain uses TRBV7-9 and TRBJ1-5; D is unclear. CDR3 length: 13 residues. The V gene lost 0 bases and the J gene lost 3 bases, with 3 bases spanning the gap. Germline-derived CDR1 and CDR2 are SEHNR and FQNEAQ (reference sequence).

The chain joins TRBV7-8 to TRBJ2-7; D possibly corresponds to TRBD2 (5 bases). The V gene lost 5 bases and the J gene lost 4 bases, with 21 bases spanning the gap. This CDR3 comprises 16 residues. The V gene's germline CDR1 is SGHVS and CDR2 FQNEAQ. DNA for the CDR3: TGTGCCAGCAGCCGGTCCGACCACGGCGGGCGTTACGAGCAGTACTTC. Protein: CASSRSDHGGRYEQYF.

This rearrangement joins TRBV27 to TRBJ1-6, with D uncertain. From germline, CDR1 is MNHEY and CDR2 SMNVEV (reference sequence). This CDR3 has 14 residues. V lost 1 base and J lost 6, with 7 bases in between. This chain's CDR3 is CASSLLGINSPLHF. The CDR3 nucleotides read TGTGCCAGCAGTTTATTAGGGATTAATTCACCCCTCCACTTT.

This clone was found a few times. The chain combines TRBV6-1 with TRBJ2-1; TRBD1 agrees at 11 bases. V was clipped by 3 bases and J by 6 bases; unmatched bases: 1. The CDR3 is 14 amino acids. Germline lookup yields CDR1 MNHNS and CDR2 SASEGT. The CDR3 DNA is TGTGCCAGCAGTGATGGGACAGGGGGCAATGAGCAGTTCTTC. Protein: CASSDGTGGNEQFF.

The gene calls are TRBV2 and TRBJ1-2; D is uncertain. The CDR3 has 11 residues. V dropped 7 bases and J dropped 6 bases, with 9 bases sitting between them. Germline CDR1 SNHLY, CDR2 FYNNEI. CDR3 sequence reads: CASTRRDGYTF. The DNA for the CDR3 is TGTGCCAGCACGAGGAGGGATGGCTACACCTTC.

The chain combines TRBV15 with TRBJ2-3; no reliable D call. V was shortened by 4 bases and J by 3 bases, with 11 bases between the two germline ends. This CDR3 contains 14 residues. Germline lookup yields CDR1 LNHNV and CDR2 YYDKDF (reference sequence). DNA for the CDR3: TGTGCCACCAGCACGTTACTCAATACAGATACGCAGTATTTT. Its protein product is CATSTLLNTDTQYF.

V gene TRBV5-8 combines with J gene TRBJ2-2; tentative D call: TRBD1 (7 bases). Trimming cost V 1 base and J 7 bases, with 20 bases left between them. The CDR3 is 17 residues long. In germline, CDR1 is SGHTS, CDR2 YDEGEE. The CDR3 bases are TGTGCCAGCAGCTTGTCGGTTTTGGAGGGGGCGAACGGGGAGCTGTTTTTT. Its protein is CASSLSVLEGANGELFF. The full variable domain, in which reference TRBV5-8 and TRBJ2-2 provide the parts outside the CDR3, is EAGVTQSPTHLIKTRGQQATLRCSPISGHTSVYWYQQALGLGLQFLLWYDEGEERNRGNFPPRFSGRQFPNYSSELNVNALELEDSALYLCASSLSVLEGANGELFFGEGSRLTVL.